These T cell receptor beta chains were read from a single sample in a study of T cell responses to AZD1222 COVID-19 vaccine. The method was immunoSEQ multiplex PCR; TCRdb's version includes in-frame clones alone and lacks a portion of them. Of 150,000 or so clones listed, approximately 88% are singletons. The sequenced sample was peripheral blood, obtained on day 0 of MenACWY control vaccination. The source is an adult in good health. Each CDR3 is given with its conserved first and last residue. The order of the fields is CDR3 protein, J gene, V gene, CDR3 length.

cdr3_aa: CASSIDTFRGPTSIQETQYF
j_call: TRBJ2-5
v_call: TRBV19
cdr3_length: 20

cdr3_aa: CASRQQGIGGYTF
j_call: TRBJ1-2
v_call: TRBV6-4
cdr3_length: 13

cdr3_aa: CASSLEGGNGYTF
j_call: TRBJ1-2
v_call: TRBV5-6
cdr3_length: 13

cdr3_aa: CASSTVNSPLHF
j_call: TRBJ1-6
v_call: TRBV27
cdr3_length: 12

cdr3_aa: CASSLGDQESGYTF
j_call: TRBJ1-2
v_call: TRBV28
cdr3_length: 14

cdr3_aa: CASSLRVGPNYGYTF
j_call: TRBJ1-2
v_call: TRBV14
cdr3_length: 15

cdr3_aa: CASSLQGADSPLHF
j_call: TRBJ1-6
v_call: TRBV5-8
cdr3_length: 14

cdr3_aa: CASSRLAFTTDTQYF
j_call: TRBJ2-3
v_call: TRBV6-5
cdr3_length: 15

cdr3_aa: CASSYWRGNYGYTF
j_call: TRBJ1-2
v_call: TRBV6-6
cdr3_length: 14

cdr3_aa: CASSLGQNNEQFF
j_call: TRBJ2-1
v_call: TRBV7-3
cdr3_length: 13

cdr3_aa: CASRTGLAGPTDTQYF
j_call: TRBJ2-3
v_call: TRBV4-2
cdr3_length: 16

cdr3_aa: CASNGAGPNEKLFF
j_call: TRBJ1-4
v_call: TRBV7-8
cdr3_length: 14

cdr3_aa: CAWEGEKLFF
j_call: TRBJ1-4
v_call: TRBV30
cdr3_length: 10

cdr3_aa: CASSWSGFYEQYF
j_call: TRBJ2-7
v_call: TRBV13
cdr3_length: 13

cdr3_aa: CALYTGTDEVFF
j_call: TRBJ1-1
v_call: TRBV19
cdr3_length: 12

cdr3_aa: CASSEDYSTEAFF
j_call: TRBJ1-1
v_call: TRBV25-1
cdr3_length: 13

cdr3_aa: CASSFGGGGPPLHF
j_call: TRBJ1-6
v_call: TRBV7-2
cdr3_length: 14

cdr3_aa: CASSLGQSHTQYF
j_call: TRBJ2-5
v_call: TRBV7-2
cdr3_length: 13

cdr3_aa: CASSPGQVDEKLFF
j_call: TRBJ1-4
v_call: TRBV5-4
cdr3_length: 14

cdr3_aa: CASSYSLEQYF
j_call: TRBJ2-7
v_call: TRBV6-2/TRBV6-3
cdr3_length: 11

cdr3_aa: CASSVSGTGAYGYTF
j_call: TRBJ1-2
v_call: TRBV9
cdr3_length: 15

cdr3_aa: CASSLPGRMKETQYF
j_call: TRBJ2-5
v_call: TRBV7-2
cdr3_length: 15

cdr3_aa: CASSMGRNYNEQFF
j_call: TRBJ2-1
v_call: TRBV19
cdr3_length: 14

cdr3_aa: CASSHVPNYGYTF
j_call: TRBJ1-2
v_call: TRBV6-2/TRBV6-3
cdr3_length: 13

cdr3_aa: CASSRTGGNSPLHF
j_call: TRBJ1-6
v_call: TRBV5-6
cdr3_length: 14

cdr3_aa: CAWGQVLNTEAFF
j_call: TRBJ1-1
v_call: TRBV30
cdr3_length: 13

cdr3_aa: CASISGTNSDTQYF
j_call: TRBJ2-3
v_call: TRBV6-5
cdr3_length: 14

cdr3_aa: CASSAQGSTDTQYF
j_call: TRBJ2-3
v_call: TRBV7-3
cdr3_length: 14

cdr3_aa: CASKYDTSNTGELFF
j_call: TRBJ2-2
v_call: TRBV6-5
cdr3_length: 15

cdr3_aa: CATSGSSYNEQFF
j_call: TRBJ2-1
v_call: TRBV24-1
cdr3_length: 13

cdr3_aa: CSALGGPVF
j_call: TRBJ2-1
v_call: TRBV20-1
cdr3_length: 9

cdr3_aa: CASSPGSTDTQYF
j_call: TRBJ2-3
v_call: TRBV19
cdr3_length: 13

cdr3_aa: CASSQGPGRHEAFF
j_call: TRBJ1-1
v_call: TRBV14
cdr3_length: 14

cdr3_aa: CASSIKAAHRDQPQHF
j_call: TRBJ1-5
v_call: TRBV19
cdr3_length: 16

cdr3_aa: CASSIDGRANSPLHF
j_call: TRBJ1-6
v_call: TRBV19
cdr3_length: 15

cdr3_aa: CSVVFTGKETQYF
j_call: TRBJ2-5
v_call: TRBV29-1
cdr3_length: 13

cdr3_aa: CASSISDGYEDTQYF
j_call: TRBJ2-3
v_call: TRBV21-1
cdr3_length: 15

cdr3_aa: CASSPRTGGTYEQYF
j_call: TRBJ2-7
v_call: TRBV4-1
cdr3_length: 15

cdr3_aa: CASSLGPIQGAQPQHF
j_call: TRBJ1-5
v_call: TRBV28
cdr3_length: 16

cdr3_aa: CASSSQDRGGYGYTF
j_call: TRBJ1-2
v_call: TRBV5-6
cdr3_length: 15

cdr3_aa: CASSPSRSTEAFF
j_call: TRBJ1-1
v_call: TRBV5-1
cdr3_length: 13

cdr3_aa: CASSLEQGSGYTF
j_call: TRBJ1-2
v_call: TRBV7-9
cdr3_length: 13

cdr3_aa: CASSSSGTDYTDTQYF
j_call: TRBJ2-3
v_call: TRBV7-2
cdr3_length: 16

cdr3_aa: CASSQDALNTGELFF
j_call: TRBJ2-2
v_call: TRBV4-3
cdr3_length: 15

cdr3_aa: CASSPGQGTSYGYTF
j_call: TRBJ1-2
v_call: TRBV7-2
cdr3_length: 15

cdr3_aa: CARGGTQYF
j_call: TRBJ2-3
v_call: TRBV15
cdr3_length: 9

cdr3_aa: CASRPADRQETQYF
j_call: TRBJ2-5
v_call: TRBV12-2
cdr3_length: 14

cdr3_aa: CASSHLFGYTF
j_call: TRBJ1-2
v_call: TRBV7-2
cdr3_length: 11

cdr3_aa: CASSLQGSSYEQYF
j_call: TRBJ2-7
v_call: TRBV7-2
cdr3_length: 14

cdr3_aa: CASSLQGVFTGELFF
j_call: TRBJ2-2
v_call: TRBV7-8
cdr3_length: 15

cdr3_aa: CASWDRSTEAFF
j_call: TRBJ1-1
v_call: TRBV28
cdr3_length: 12

cdr3_aa: CASSYSLSSGSYEQYF
j_call: TRBJ2-7
v_call: TRBV6-2/TRBV6-3
cdr3_length: 16

cdr3_aa: CATSDVRVRETQYF
j_call: TRBJ2-5
v_call: TRBV24-1
cdr3_length: 14

cdr3_aa: CASSTGGAGNTIYF
j_call: TRBJ1-3
v_call: TRBV7-9
cdr3_length: 14

cdr3_aa: CASSWTPVEPTEAFF
j_call: TRBJ1-1
v_call: TRBV27
cdr3_length: 15

cdr3_aa: CASSLQGTKQSGANVLTF
j_call: TRBJ2-6
v_call: TRBV19
cdr3_length: 18

cdr3_aa: CASSLSGTGAYGYTF
j_call: TRBJ1-2
v_call: TRBV28
cdr3_length: 15

cdr3_aa: CASSEIGRAYEQYF
j_call: TRBJ2-7
v_call: TRBV6-1
cdr3_length: 14